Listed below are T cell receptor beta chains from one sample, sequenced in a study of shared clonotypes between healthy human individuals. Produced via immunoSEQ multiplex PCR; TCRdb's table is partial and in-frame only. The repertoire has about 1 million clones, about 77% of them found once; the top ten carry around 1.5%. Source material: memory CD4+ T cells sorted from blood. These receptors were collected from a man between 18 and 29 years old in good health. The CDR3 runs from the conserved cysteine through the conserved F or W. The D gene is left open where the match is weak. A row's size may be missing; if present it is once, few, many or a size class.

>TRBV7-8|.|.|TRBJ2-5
TGTGCCAGCAGCTTAGCGCTCTCGGGGGGCGGGGAGACCCAGTACTTC
CASSLALSGGGETQYF
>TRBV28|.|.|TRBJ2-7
TGTGCCAGCACATTAAGGGGCAGGAACTCCTACGAGCAGTACTTC
CASTLRGRNSYEQYF
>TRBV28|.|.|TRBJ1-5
TGTGCCAGCAGTCCCACAAAGGGAGGGGTCAATCAGCCCCAGCATTTT
CASSPTKGGVNQPQHF
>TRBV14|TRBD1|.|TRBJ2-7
TGTGCCAGCAGCCAACAGGGGGCAAGAAACTACGAGCAGTACTTC
CASSQQGARNYEQYF
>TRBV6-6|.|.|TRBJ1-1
TGTGCCAGCATGTATGGGCCGAACACTGAAGCTTTCTTT
CASMYGPNTEAFF
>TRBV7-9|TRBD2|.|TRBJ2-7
TGTGCCCCAGCGGGGGGGCTATACGAGCAGTACTTC
CAPAGGLYEQYF
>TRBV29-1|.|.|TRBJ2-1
TGCAGCGTTGAAGCACACAGGGCCTTTTACAATGAGCAGTTCTTC
CSVEAHRAFYNEQFF
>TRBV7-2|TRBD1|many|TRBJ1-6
TGTGCCACCACCGGACAGGGGGATTCACCCCTCCACTTT
CATTGQGDSPLHF
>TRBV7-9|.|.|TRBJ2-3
TGTGCCAGCAGCTTATGGGCGGGAACGGGAGATACGCAGTATTTT
CASSLWAGTGDTQYF
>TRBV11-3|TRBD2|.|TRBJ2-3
TGTGCCAGCAGCTTCCCTTCCGGGGGGAAAGATACGCAGTATTTT
CASSFPSGGKDTQYF
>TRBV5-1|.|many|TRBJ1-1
TGCGCCAGCAGCTTGGCAGGGCCTGGGGAAGCTTTCTTT
CASSLAGPGEAFF
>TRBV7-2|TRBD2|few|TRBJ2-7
TGTGCCAGCAGCTCGGGACTAGGTTACTACGAGCAGTACTTC
CASSSGLGYYEQYF
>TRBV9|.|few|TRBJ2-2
TGTGCCAGCAGCCCAAGAACAGGGAAGAACACCGGGGAGCTGTTTTTT
CASSPRTGKNTGELFF
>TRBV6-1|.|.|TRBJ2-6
TGTGCCAGCAGTGAGTACGTCCTGACTTTC
CASSEYVLTF
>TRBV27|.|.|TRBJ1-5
TGTGCCAGCAGTTTAACGTTCAATAGCAATCAGCCCCAGCATTTT
CASSLTFNSNQPQHF
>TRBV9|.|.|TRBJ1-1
TGTGCCAGCAGCGTATCGGGGAGCTTCGCTGAAGCTTTCTTT
CASSVSGSFAEAFF
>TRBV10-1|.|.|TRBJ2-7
TGCGCCAGCAGTGACGGGGGTCGGTACGAGCAGTACTTC
CASSDGGRYEQYF
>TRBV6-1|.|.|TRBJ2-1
TGTGCCAGCAGTGATAGTATAGGATTCCCGCGGTTCTTC
CASSDSIGFPRFF
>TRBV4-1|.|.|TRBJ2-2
TGCGCCAGCAGCCTCACAAGGAACACCGGGGAGCTGTTTTTT
CASSLTRNTGELFF
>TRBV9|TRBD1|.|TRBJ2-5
TGTGCCAGCAGCGCCGGGGACAGGGGAGGAACCGAGACCCAGTACTTC
CASSAGDRGGTETQYF
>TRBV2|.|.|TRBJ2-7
TGTGCCAGCAGGGAATCCCTCGAGCAGTACTTC
CASRESLEQYF
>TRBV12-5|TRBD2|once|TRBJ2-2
TGTGCTAGTGGTTTGGCGTACGTAAGCGGGAGGACCACCGGGGAGCTGTTTTTT
CASGLAYVSGRTTGELFF
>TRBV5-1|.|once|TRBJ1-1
TGCGCCAGCAGCTTGGGGCAGGGGAGGAACACTGAAGCTTTCTTT
CASSLGQGRNTEAFF
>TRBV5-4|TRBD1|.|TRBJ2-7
TGTGCCAGCAGCCCCGACAGGGGGCGGTACGAGCAGTACTTC
CASSPDRGRYEQYF